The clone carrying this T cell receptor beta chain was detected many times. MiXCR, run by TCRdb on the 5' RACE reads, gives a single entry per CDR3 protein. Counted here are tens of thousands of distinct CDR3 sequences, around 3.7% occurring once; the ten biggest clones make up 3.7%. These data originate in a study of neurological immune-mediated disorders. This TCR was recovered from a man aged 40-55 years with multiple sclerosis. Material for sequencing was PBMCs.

The CDR3: CASSLVIGLARNEQYF. In DNA form, the CDR3 reads TGCGCCAGCAGCTTGGTTATTGGGCTAGCACGGAACGAGCAGTACTTC. The gene calls are TRBV5-1 and TRBJ2-7; TRBD2 is a possible D gene (5 bases). Trimming pared 0 bases from V and 5 bases from J, leaving 18 bases between. Per the germline V gene, CDR1 is SGHRS and CDR2 is YFSETQ. The length of the CDR3 is 16 residues.